The clone carrying this T cell receptor beta chain was detected only a few times. The sample originates from a study of beta chain features in type 1 diabetes. The wider study: Healthy donors, compared against patients, showed similar age, gender and cell yields.

The CDR3 has 13 residues. Germline V lookup: CDR1 SGHTA, CDR2 FQGNSA. The J segment lost 7 bases and the V segment lost 5 bases, leaving 6 bases of the junction unmatched. TCRB transcripts that were expressed got sequenced, as all of the isolated RNA had been reverse transcribed. Clones were read by immunoSEQ multiplex PCR, and TCRdb kept only the in-frame ones, dropping some. The repertoire consists of hundreds of thousands of clones, with 30% occurring once and the leading ten covering 0.05% to 0.065%. Averaging approximately 110 mL, one heparinised blood draw came from each individual donor. Purity of each sorted population was above 98%.

The receptor comes from a man between 18 and 29 years old in good health. The sample consisted of naive CD4+ T cells from blood. The chain combines TRBV7-2 with TRBJ2-3; the match to TRBD1 covers 7 bases. Here the CDR3 DNA reads TGTGCCAGCAGCGATAACAGGGGTAATACGCAGTATTTT. Translated, it gives CASSDNRGNTQYF.